The 5 T cell receptor beta chains given below trace back to one sample, sequenced in a study of cytomegalovirus exposure and HLA in healthy donors. PCR amplification relied on 60 Vbeta primers (plus 13 Jbeta primers). Sequenced by immunoSEQ multiplex PCR; TCRdb stores in-frame clones only, minus some. Here the sample spans 150,000 to 200,000 clones, around four fifths being singletons. The sample consisted of PBMCs. Receptors originate from a female donor in good health and CMV-seronegative.

The rearrangement uses TRBV11-3 and TRBJ2-1; D gene ambiguous. There are 12 residues in the CDR3. V was shortened by 5 bases and J by 9 bases, with 11 bases between the two germline ends. The germline V gene encodes CDR1 SGHNT and CDR2 YENEEA. The CDR3 DNA reads as TGTGCCAGCAGCCCTCAGGTGGGTGAGCAGTTCTTC. This codes for CASSPQVGEQFF.

V and J are TRBV5-1 and TRBJ2-1, with 13 bases fitting TRBD2. This CDR3 contains 16 residues. Germline loops: CDR1 SGHRS, CDR2 YFSETQ. Unmatched junction bases numbered 5, after V lost 1 base and J lost 7 bases. The CDR3 sequence is CASSLTTSGGANEQFF. The CDR3 nucleotides read TGCGCCAGCAGCTTGACTACTAGCGGGGGGGCAAATGAGCAGTTCTTC.

This chain links TRBV28 with TRBJ1-1; D may be TRBD1 (5 bases). The V end was cut by 6 bases, the J end by 1 base, with 15 bases between. The length of the CDR3 is 15 residues. Germline V gives CDR1 MDHEN, CDR2 SYDVKM. DNA of the CDR3: TGTGCCAGCAGCCACAGACAGCCTCAGAACACTGAAGCTTTCTTT. As protein: CASSHRQPQNTEAFF. Supplemented by reference TRBV28 and TRBJ1-1, the full variable domain reads DVKVTQSSRYLVKRTGEKVFLECVQDMDHENMFWYRQDPGLGLRLIYFSYDVKMKEKGDIPEGYSVSREKKERFSLILESASTNQTSMYLCASSHRQPQNTEAFFGQGTRLTVV.

This clone was seen more than once but under ten times. The chain is built from TRBV30 and TRBJ1-1; a possible D gene is TRBD1 (5 bases). The CDR3 runs to 16 residues. V gave up 3 bases and J gave up 1 base, with 18 bases separating them. Germline values: CDR1 GTSNPN, CDR2 SVGIG (reference sequence). This chain's CDR3 is CAWSHGGAGWNTEAFF. In DNA form, the CDR3 reads TGTGCCTGGAGCCACGGCGGGGCCGGGTGGAACACTGAAGCTTTCTTT. The variable domain in full, completed from reference TRBV30 and TRBJ1-1, reads SQTIHQWPATLVQPVGSPLSLECTVEGTSNPNLYWYRQAAGRGLQLLFYSVGIGQISSEVPQNLSASRPQDRQFILSSKKLLLSDSGFYLCAWSHGGAGWNTEAFFGQGTRLTVV.

The chain carries TRBV27 and TRBJ1-1, with a weak D call TRBD1 (5 bases). This CDR3 spans 14 amino acids. CDR1 is MNHEY and CDR2 is SMNVEV in the germline V gene (reference sequence). The V end lost 7 bases, the J end lost 2 bases, and 14 bases lay between the germline ends. For the CDR3, the DNA is TGTGCCAGCAACCGGGGGTATCCCAACACTGAAGCTTTCTTT. Amino acid sequence: CASNRGYPNTEAFF.